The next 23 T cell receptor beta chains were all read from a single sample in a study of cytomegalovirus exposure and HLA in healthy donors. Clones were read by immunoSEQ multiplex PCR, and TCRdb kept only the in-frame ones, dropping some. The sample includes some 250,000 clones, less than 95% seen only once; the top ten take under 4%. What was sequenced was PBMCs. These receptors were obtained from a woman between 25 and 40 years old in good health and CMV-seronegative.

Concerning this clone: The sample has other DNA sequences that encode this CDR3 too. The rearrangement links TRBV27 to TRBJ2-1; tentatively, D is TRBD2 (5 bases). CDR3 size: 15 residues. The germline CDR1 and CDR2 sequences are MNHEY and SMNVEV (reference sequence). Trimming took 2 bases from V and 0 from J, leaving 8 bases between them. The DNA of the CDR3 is TGTGCCAGCAGTTTAGCGGGCGGCTCCTACAATGAGCAGTTCTTC. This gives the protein CASSLAGGSYNEQFF.

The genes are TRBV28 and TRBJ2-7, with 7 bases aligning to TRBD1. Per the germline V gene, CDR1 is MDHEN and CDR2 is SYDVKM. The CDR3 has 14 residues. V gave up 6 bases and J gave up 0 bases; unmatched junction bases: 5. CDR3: CASRAQGFSYEQYF. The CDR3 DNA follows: TGTGCCAGCAGAGCACAGGGGTTCTCCTACGAGCAGTACTTC.

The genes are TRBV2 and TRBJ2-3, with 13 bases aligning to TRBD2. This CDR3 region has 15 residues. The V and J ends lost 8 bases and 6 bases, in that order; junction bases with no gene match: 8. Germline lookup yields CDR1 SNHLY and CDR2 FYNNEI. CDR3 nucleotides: TGTGCCAGCGGCGGGACTAGCGGGGAGAGGGATACGCAGTATTTT. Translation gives CASGGTSGERDTQYF.

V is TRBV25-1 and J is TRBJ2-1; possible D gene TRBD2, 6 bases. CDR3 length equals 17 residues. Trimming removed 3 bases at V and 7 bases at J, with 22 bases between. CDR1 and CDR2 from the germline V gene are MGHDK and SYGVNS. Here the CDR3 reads CASSDIWGERSGNEQFF. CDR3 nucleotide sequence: TGTGCCAGCAGTGACATTTGGGGGGAACGTAGTGGGAATGAGCAGTTCTTC.

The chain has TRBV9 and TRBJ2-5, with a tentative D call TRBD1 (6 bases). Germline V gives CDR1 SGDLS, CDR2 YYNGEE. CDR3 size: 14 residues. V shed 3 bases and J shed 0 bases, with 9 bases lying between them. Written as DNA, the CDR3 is TGTGCCAGCAGCGCAACAGGGCACCAAGAGACCCAGTACTTC. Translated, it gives CASSATGHQETQYF.

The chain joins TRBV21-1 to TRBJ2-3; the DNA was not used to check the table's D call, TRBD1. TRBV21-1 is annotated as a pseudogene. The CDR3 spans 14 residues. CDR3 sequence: CASSKFRWGQTQYF. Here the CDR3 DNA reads TGTGCCAGCAGCAAATTCCGTTGGGGGCAGACGCAGTATTTT.

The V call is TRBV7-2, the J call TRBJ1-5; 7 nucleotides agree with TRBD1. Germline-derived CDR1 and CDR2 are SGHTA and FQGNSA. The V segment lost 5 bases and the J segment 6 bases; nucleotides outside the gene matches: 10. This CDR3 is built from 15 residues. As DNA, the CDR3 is TGTGCCAGCAGCCAATCACAGGGGATAGGTCAGCCCCAGCATTTT. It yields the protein CASSQSQGIGQPQHF.

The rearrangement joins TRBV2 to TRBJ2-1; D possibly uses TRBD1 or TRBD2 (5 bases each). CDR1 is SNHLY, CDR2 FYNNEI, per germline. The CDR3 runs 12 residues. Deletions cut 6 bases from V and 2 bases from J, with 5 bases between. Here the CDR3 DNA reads TGTGCCAGCAGGGGACCCTACAATGAGCAGTTCTTC. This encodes CASRGPYNEQFF.

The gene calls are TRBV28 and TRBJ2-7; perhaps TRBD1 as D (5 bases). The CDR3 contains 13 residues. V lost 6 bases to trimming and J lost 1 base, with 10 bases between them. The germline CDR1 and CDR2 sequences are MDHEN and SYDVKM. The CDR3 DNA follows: TGTGCCAGCAGCCCGACAGTATCCTACGAGCAGTACTTC. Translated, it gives CASSPTVSYEQYF.

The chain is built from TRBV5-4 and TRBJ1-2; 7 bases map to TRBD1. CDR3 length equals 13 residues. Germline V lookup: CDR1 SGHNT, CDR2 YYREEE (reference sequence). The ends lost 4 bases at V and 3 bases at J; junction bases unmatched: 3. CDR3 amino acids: CASSLQGDYGYTF. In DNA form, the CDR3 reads TGTGCCAGCAGCCTCCAGGGGGACTATGGCTACACCTTC.

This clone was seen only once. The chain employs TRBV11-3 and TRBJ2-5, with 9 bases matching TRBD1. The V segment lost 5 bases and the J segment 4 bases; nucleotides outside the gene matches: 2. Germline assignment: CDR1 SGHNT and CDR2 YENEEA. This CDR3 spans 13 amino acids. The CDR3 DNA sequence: TGTGCCAGCAGCAAGACAGGGGGAGAGACCCAGTACTTC. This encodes CASSKTGGETQYF.

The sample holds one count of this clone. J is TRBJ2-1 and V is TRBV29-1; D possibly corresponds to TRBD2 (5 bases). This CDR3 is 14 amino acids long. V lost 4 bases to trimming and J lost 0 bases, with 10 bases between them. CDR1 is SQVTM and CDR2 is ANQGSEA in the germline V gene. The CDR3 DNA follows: TGCAGCGTTGTTAGGGAGACCTCCTACAATGAGCAGTTCTTC. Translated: CSVVRETSYNEQFF.

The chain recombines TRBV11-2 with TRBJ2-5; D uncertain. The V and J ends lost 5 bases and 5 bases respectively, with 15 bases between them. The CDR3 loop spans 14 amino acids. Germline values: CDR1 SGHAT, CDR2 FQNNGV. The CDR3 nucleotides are TGTGCCAGCAGCCCGTCTAGGAGCTGGGAGACCCAGTACTTC. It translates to CASSPSRSWETQYF.

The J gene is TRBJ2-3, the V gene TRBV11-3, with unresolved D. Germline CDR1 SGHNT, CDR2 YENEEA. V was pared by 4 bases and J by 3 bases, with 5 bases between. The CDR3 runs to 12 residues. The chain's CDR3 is CASSWTTDTQYF. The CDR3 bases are TGTGCCAGCAGCTGGACGACAGATACGCAGTATTTT.

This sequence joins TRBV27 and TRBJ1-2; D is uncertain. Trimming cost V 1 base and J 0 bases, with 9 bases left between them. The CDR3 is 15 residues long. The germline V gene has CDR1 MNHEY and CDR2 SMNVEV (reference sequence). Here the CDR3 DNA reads TGTGCCAGCAGTTTATTAGGCAAGACTAACTATGGCTACACCTTC. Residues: CASSLLGKTNYGYTF.

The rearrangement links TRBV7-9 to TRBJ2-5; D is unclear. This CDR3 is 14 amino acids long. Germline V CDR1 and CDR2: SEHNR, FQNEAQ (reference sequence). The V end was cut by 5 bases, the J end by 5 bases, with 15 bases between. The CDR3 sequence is CASSPPVGVETQYF. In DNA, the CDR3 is TGTGCCAGCAGCCCGCCGGTGGGTGTCGAGACCCAGTACTTC.

The CDR3 nucleotides read TGCGCCAGCAGCACGAATAAAGAAGCTTTCTTT. Protein: CASSTNKEAFF. The chain is built from TRBV5-1 and TRBJ1-1, with D unresolved. The CDR3 runs 11 residues. Trimming removed 4 bases at V and 8 bases at J, with 9 bases between. Germline CDR1 is SGHRS and CDR2 is YFSETQ.

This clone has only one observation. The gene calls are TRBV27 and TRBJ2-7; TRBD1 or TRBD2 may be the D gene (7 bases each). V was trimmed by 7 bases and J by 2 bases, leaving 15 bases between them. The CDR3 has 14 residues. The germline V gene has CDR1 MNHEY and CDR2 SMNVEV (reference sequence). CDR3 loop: CASTPRGGPYEQYF. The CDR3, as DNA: TGTGCCAGCACCCCCAGGGGGGGTCCCTACGAGCAGTACTTC.

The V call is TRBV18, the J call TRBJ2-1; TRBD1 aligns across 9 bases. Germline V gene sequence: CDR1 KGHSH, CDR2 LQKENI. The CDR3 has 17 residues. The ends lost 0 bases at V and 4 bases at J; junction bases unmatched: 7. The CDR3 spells CASSPPLQGAMYNEQFF. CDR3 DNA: TGTGCCAGCTCACCACCACTACAGGGGGCGATGTACAATGAGCAGTTCTTC.

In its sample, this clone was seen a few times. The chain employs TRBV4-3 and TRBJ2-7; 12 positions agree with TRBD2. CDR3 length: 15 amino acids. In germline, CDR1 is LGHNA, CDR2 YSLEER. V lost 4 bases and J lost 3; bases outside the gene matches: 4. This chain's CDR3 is CASSLETSGSYEQYF. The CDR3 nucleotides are TGCGCCAGCAGCCTCGAGACTAGCGGGAGCTACGAGCAGTACTTC.

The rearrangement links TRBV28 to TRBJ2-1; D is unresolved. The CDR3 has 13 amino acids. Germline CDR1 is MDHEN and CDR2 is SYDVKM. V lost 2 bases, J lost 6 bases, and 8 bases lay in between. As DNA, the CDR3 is TGTGCCAGCAGTTTACGTTTAGGCAATGAGCAGTTCTTC. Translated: CASSLRLGNEQFF. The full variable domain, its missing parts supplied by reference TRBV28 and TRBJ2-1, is DVKVTQSSRYLVKRTGEKVFLECVQDMDHENMFWYRQDPGLGLRLIYFSYDVKMKEKGDIPEGYSVSREKKERFSLILESASTNQTSMYLCASSLRLGNEQFFGPGTRLTVL.

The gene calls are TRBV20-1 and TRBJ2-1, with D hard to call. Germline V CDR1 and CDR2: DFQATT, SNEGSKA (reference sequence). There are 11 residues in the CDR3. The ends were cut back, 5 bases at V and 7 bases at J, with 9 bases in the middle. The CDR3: CSAPDRNEQFF. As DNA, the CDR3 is TGCAGTGCTCCCGACCGGAATGAGCAGTTCTTC.

The CDR3 nucleotides read TGTGCCAGCAGCTTGGCTGGTCAGGGCGCAAACACCATATATTTT. It specifies CASSLAGQGANTIYF. The chain couples TRBV5-4 to TRBJ1-3, with D perhaps TRBD1 (5 bases). The V and J ends lost 0 bases and 6 bases respectively, with 13 bases between them. The germline V gene encodes CDR1 SGHNT and CDR2 YYREEE (reference sequence). This CDR3 spans 15 amino acids.